The following is a TCR beta chain sequence with its context. V lost 8 bases, J lost 9 bases, and 18 bases stayed unmatched. Germline CDR1 MDHEN, CDR2 SYDVKM. The CDR3 sequence is 16 residues long. Via MiXCR, TCRdb re-called the RT-PCR reads, giving one row per CDR3 protein. Altogether hundreds of thousands of distinct CDR3 sequences are present, 14% being singletons, with the ten largest covering roughly 4%. Sequenced input: memory CD4+ T cells from blood. This receptor was taken from a female donor in good health, serving as a healthy control. V usage is TRBV28 and J usage is TRBJ2-1; 8 bases fit TRBD1. The CDR3 bases are TGTGCCAGCCAATACGACCCGGGACAGGAGACTGGTGAGCAGTTCTTC. Amino acid sequence: CASQYDPGQETGEQFF.